This T cell receptor (beta chain) derives from a study of blood T cell repertoires in COVID-19. Whole-study context: T cells, B-cell-depleted T cells, or PBMCs supplied cDNA or gDNA.

This clone was detected a few times. Per the original methods: Reference gene primer amplification yielded estimated nucleated cell counts. Sequenced by immunoSEQ multiplex PCR; TCRdb stores in-frame clones only, minus some. That table supplies the V and J calls and clone size; D and trimming were determined from the DNA. The data contain 250,000 to 300,000 clones, 82% of them singletons. The source material was peripheral blood. The receptor comes from a woman under 30 with acute or convalescent COVID-19.

The CDR3: CASSLPGQLYEQYF. The CDR3 nucleotides are TGTGCCAGCAGTTTACCGGGACAGCTATACGAGCAGTACTTC. The chain has TRBV25-1 and TRBJ2-7; 7 nucleotides line up with TRBD1. Germline CDR1 MGHDK, CDR2 SYGVNS. CDR3 length: 14 residues. V was clipped by 5 bases and J by 4 bases; unmatched bases: 8.